Shown below are 4 T cell receptor beta chains from a single sample sequenced in a study of CD8+ T cells in alopecia areata. Extracted from the samples, RNA was reverse transcribed into cDNA to serve as the sequencing template. Only in-frame clones appear in the TCRdb table, and some are missing; sequencing was by immunoSEQ multiplex PCR. Observed in the sample are roughly 110,000 clones, none of them singletons. Specimen: lesional skin. These receptors all stem from a C3H/HeJ mouse with alopecia areata. Strain haplotype at MHC: H2-k.

Many counts were recorded for this clone. Genes and germline are mouse. The CDR3 is cut off 4 residues early in the read; its end comes from the germline J gene. This chain uses TRBV13-3 with TRBJ2-3; TRBD2 matches 12 bases. The CDR3 runs 16 residues. Germline CDR1 and CDR2: NNHDY and SYVADS. The V and J ends lost 5 bases and 1 base, in that order; junction bases with no gene match: 5. CDR3 DNA, as far as it was read: TGTGCCAGCAGCTCGACTGGGGGGGCTCGTGCAGAA. Amino acid sequence: CASSSTGGARAE. The whole CDR3 sequence reads CASSSTGGARAETLYF.

On this clone itself: The germline and genes are mouse ones. From the germline J gene comes the end of the CDR3, since the read stops 4 residues before it. The V gene is TRBV1, the J gene TRBJ1-1; 7 bases are a match to TRBD1. The junction had 4 bases not matched to a gene; V was cut back by 6 bases and J by 3 bases. The germline V gene has CDR1 NSQYPW and CDR2 LRSPGD (reference sequence). This CDR3 is 13 amino acids long. Incomplete CDR3 DNA: TGCACCTGCAGGTCCGGGACAGACACA. Translating gives CTCRSGTDT. Given in full, the CDR3 is CTCRSGTDTEVFF.

Concerning this clone: Gene names are mouse gene names. Coverage ceases 4 residues before the CDR3 finishes, and the germline J gene fills in the end. This sequence joins TRBV29 and TRBJ2-7; D uncertain. CDR3 length equals 12 residues. Trimming shortened V by 6 bases and J by 3 bases, and 9 bases separated the two germline ends. Germline-derived CDR1 and CDR2 are MSHET and SYDVDS. The CDR3 region is CASRLDNYEQYF. The covered CDR3 bases are TGTGCTAGCAGACTCGACAACTAT.

With regard to this clone: These gene names are mouse names. The CDR3 is cut off 4 residues early in the read; its end comes from the germline J gene. The chain employs TRBV1 and TRBJ2-5, with a possible D match to TRBD1 (6 bases). CDR1 is NSQYPW, CDR2 LRSPGD, per germline (reference sequence). The V gene lost 6 bases and the J gene lost 0 bases, with 10 bases spanning the gap. This CDR3 contains 14 residues. The CDR3 reads CTCRATGNQDTQYF. The part of the CDR3 DNA that was read is TGCACCTGCAGGGCGACAGGTAACCAAGAC.